This T cell receptor (beta chain) was obtained from a study of blood T cell repertoires in COVID-19. Looking at the study overall: The United States, Italy and Spain were the sources of the acute and convalescent COVID-19 samples.

Method: immunoSEQ multiplex PCR; TCRdb's copy keeps in-frame clones and lacks some. The repertoire includes about 130,000 clones, approximately 80% of them detected once, and 9.2% sits in the top ten. V dropped 3 bases and J dropped 6; count of bases not matched to a gene: 8. Germline V gene sequence: CDR1 SGHDN, CDR2 FVKESK. The CDR3 has 15 residues. Sequenced sample: PBMCs or T cells enriched from blood (not recorded which). This rearrangement joins TRBV14 to TRBJ2-3; 8 positions match TRBD1. This clonotype was sampled from a man between 45 and 60 years old who had recovered from COVID-19. CDR3 loop: CASSQPTGAGDTQYF. For the CDR3, the DNA is TGTGCCAGCAGCCAGCCGACAGGGGCAGGGGATACGCAGTATTTT.